What follows are 27 T cell receptor beta chains derived from one specimen sequenced in a study of beta chain features in type 1 diabetes. The investigators reverse transcribed all of the isolated RNA, so they sequenced expressed TCRB transcripts. Clones were read by immunoSEQ multiplex PCR, and TCRdb kept only the in-frame ones, dropping some. Of 110,000 to 150,000 clones in the sample, less than 9% are singletons; the top ten hold roughly 1.5%. The sample taken for sequencing was central memory CD4+ T cells from blood. These receptors were obtained from a woman aged 25 to 39 in good health.

The chain joins TRBV30 to TRBJ2-1; weak D call: TRBD1 (5 bases). Per germline, CDR1 GTSNPN and CDR2 SVGIG (reference sequence). The CDR3 is made up of 13 amino acids. V was trimmed by 0 bases and J by 3 bases, leaving 6 bases between them. CDR3 amino acids: CAWSVQVYNEQFF. The DNA for the CDR3 is TGTGCCTGGAGTGTACAGGTCTACAATGAGCAGTTCTTC.

The V and J genes are TRBV18 and TRBJ1-5; D is possibly TRBD1 (5 bases). The length of the CDR3 is 14 residues. The germline V gene encodes CDR1 KGHSH and CDR2 LQKENI. V was shortened by 4 bases and J by 0 bases, with 7 bases between the two germline ends. CDR3 sequence reads: CASSQGNSNQPQHF. The CDR3 DNA is TGTGCCAGCTCACAGGGGAATAGCAATCAGCCCCAGCATTTT.

This clone was picked up a small number of times. The V call is TRBV28, the J call TRBJ2-1; 7 bases align to TRBD1. The CDR3 is made up of 13 amino acids. Germline V CDR1 and CDR2: MDHEN, SYDVKM. The ends lost 5 bases at V and 4 bases at J; junction bases unmatched: 2. The CDR3 is CASSRGQYNEQFF. In DNA form, the CDR3 reads TGTGCCAGCAGTCGGGGACAGTACAATGAGCAGTTCTTC.

This clone came up a few times. The genes are TRBV9 and TRBJ1-2; D perhaps matches TRBD1 (5 bases). The CDR3 runs 17 residues. Germline CDR1 is SGDLS and CDR2 is YYNGEE. The V end was cut by 4 bases, the J end by 6 bases, with 25 bases between. The CDR3 DNA is TGTGCCAGCAGCACGAGTGTGCCAGGGAAGGACCTCAATGGCTACACCTTC. Its protein is CASSTSVPGKDLNGYTF.

This clone was detected only a few times. CDR3 sequence reads: CASSPTGTITSDTQYF. The CDR3, as DNA: TGCGCCAGCAGCCCAACGGGGACTATCACATCAGATACGCAGTATTTT. This sequence joins TRBV4-3 and TRBJ2-3; the match to TRBD2 covers 7 bases. V gave up 4 bases and J gave up 4 bases; unmatched junction bases: 11. There are 16 residues in the CDR3. Germline V gene data show CDR1 as LGHNA and CDR2 as YSLEER.

This clone was recorded a few times. V and J are TRBV27 and TRBJ2-3; D is undetermined. Germline V gives CDR1 MNHEY, CDR2 SMNVEV (reference sequence). The CDR3 is 10 residues long. The CDR3 region has the DNA TGTGGAAGCCGCACAGATACGCAGTATTTT. Its translation: CGSRTDTQYF.

This clone was seen a single time. Other DNA sequences from this sample encode an identical CDR3 as well. The chain recombines TRBV4-3 with TRBJ1-1; D is uncertain. This CDR3 is 13 amino acids long. V was pared by 4 bases and J by 1 base, with 7 bases between. The germline gives CDR1 LGHNA, CDR2 YSLEER. The CDR3 DNA reads as TGCGCCAGCAGCCGGGAGGAGAACACTGAAGCTTTCTTT. This codes for CASSREENTEAFF.

This clone was detected only a few times. V is TRBV7-2 and J is TRBJ2-5; the match to TRBD2 covers 7 bases. This CDR3 contains 15 residues. Germline assignment: CDR1 SGHTA and CDR2 FQGNSA. V shed 6 bases and J 1 base; nucleotides not matched to a gene: 8. The CDR3: CASSLGGSVQETQYF. The DNA for the CDR3 is TGTGCCAGCAGTTTGGGCGGGAGTGTCCAAGAGACCCAGTACTTC.

The chain uses TRBV2 and TRBJ1-4; 8 bases line up with TRBD1. V was clipped by 1 base and J by 7 bases; unmatched bases: 5. This CDR3 spans 15 amino acids. Per the germline V gene, CDR1 is SNHLY and CDR2 is FYNNEI. The CDR3 sequence is CASSEGGQALEKLFF. For the CDR3, the DNA is TGTGCCAGCAGTGAAGGGGGACAGGCACTTGAAAAACTGTTTTTT.

The chain carries TRBV30 and TRBJ2-7; 9 positions agree with TRBD1. V was clipped by 4 bases and J by 5 bases; unmatched bases: 12. The CDR3 runs to 15 residues. The germline V gene has CDR1 GTSNPN and CDR2 SVGIG (reference sequence). This CDR3 is CAWTAPGQGGNEQYF. The CDR3 DNA follows: TGTGCCTGGACGGCTCCGGGACAGGGTGGTAACGAGCAGTACTTC.

This clone occurred a few times. The J gene is TRBJ2-2, the V gene TRBV14, with D possibly TRBD1 on 5 matching bases. Germline V gene sequence: CDR1 SGHDN, CDR2 FVKESK. CDR3 length: 15 residues. V dropped 4 bases and J dropped 6 bases, with 15 bases sitting between them. CDR3 protein: CASSRSRTSPGELFF. CDR3 coding DNA: TGTGCCAGCAGCCGTTCACGGACATCCCCCGGGGAGCTGTTTTTT. Filled out from reference TRBV14 and TRBJ2-2, the complete variable domain reads EAGVTQFPSHSVIEKGQTVTLRCDPISGHDNLYWYRRVMGKEIKFLLHFVKESKQDESGMPNNRFLAERTGGTYSTLKVQPAELEDSGVYFCASSRSRTSPGELFFGEGSRLTVL.

This clone was found a few times. V and J are TRBV28 and TRBJ2-2; no firm D call. CDR3 length: 13 residues. Germline V gene sequence: CDR1 MDHEN, CDR2 SYDVKM. V lost 2 bases and J lost 7, with 8 bases in between. The CDR3 nucleotides are TGTGCCAGCAGTTTACAGTCTTTCGGGGAGCTGTTTTTT. This translates into CASSLQSFGELFF.

The chain links TRBV4-2 to TRBJ1-1; 10 positions agree with TRBD1. V dropped 3 bases and J dropped 1; count of bases not matched to a gene: 5. The CDR3 consists of 16 residues. From germline, CDR1 is LGHNA and CDR2 YNFKEQ. In DNA, the CDR3 is TGTGCCAGCAGCCAGATGGGACAGGGGAGGAACACTGAAGCTTTCTTT. Translation gives CASSQMGQGRNTEAFF.

This chain connects TRBV11-2 to TRBJ2-1, with D unresolved. Germline V CDR1 and CDR2: SGHAT, FQNNGV. The CDR3 totals 13 residues. V dropped 0 bases and J dropped 8 bases, with 8 bases sitting between them. The CDR3 protein is CASSLDQVHEQFF. CDR3 coding DNA: TGTGCCAGCAGCTTAGATCAGGTCCATGAGCAGTTCTTC.

This clone was counted at least ten times. Other DNA sequences within the sample encode an identical CDR3. J is TRBJ1-5 and V is TRBV18; weak D call: TRBD1 (6 bases). The CDR3 runs 13 residues. Germline V lookup: CDR1 KGHSH, CDR2 LQKENI. V was cut by 2 bases and J by 4 bases, with 6 bases left in between. Written as DNA, the CDR3 is TGTGCCAGCTCACCAGGACAGAATCAGCCCCAGCATTTT. It translates to CASSPGQNQPQHF.

This clone was seen a few times. This chain joins TRBV9 and TRBJ1-1; a weak D match, TRBD1 (6 bases). The CDR3 extends over 16 amino acids. V shed 0 bases and J shed 5 bases, with 17 bases lying between them. Germline V gene data show CDR1 as SGDLS and CDR2 as YYNGEE. The DNA for the CDR3 is TGTGCCAGCAGCGTAGTGGGGGCAGGGGAGCGGACTGAAGCTTTCTTT. It codes for CASSVVGAGERTEAFF.

This clone has only a few counts. V and J are TRBV7-2 and TRBJ2-5, with a possible D match to TRBD1 (5 bases). CDR3 length: 14 amino acids. V lost 2 bases to trimming and J lost 1 base, with 8 bases between them. Germline CDR1 is SGHTA and CDR2 is FQGNSA. CDR3 in DNA: TGTGCCAGCAGCTTACAGGGTATCCAAGAGACCCAGTACTTC. Translated: CASSLQGIQETQYF.

The chain couples TRBV7-2 to TRBJ1-2; D not resolved. The CDR3 is 15 residues long. CDR1 is SGHTA, CDR2 FQGNSA, per germline. Trimming left V 4 bases short and J 0 bases short, with 12 bases between. CDR3: CASSSRLQANYGYTF. In DNA, the CDR3 is TGTGCCAGCAGCTCCAGACTCCAAGCTAACTATGGCTACACCTTC.

This clone was counted a few times. The chain is built from TRBV6-5 and TRBJ2-3, with D maybe TRBD1 (5 bases). V was pared by 6 bases and J by 0 bases, with 13 bases between. This CDR3 spans 15 amino acids. CDR1 is MNHEY and CDR2 is SVGAGI in the germline V gene. CDR3 in amino acids: CASRRQTTSTDTQYF. The CDR3 DNA reads as TGTGCCAGCAGGAGACAGACAACTAGCACAGATACGCAGTATTTT.

This clone was seen repeatedly, ten times or more. The chain uses TRBV28 and TRBJ1-5; 8 bases match TRBD1. The length of the CDR3 is 13 residues. The J segment lost 0 bases and the V segment lost 8 bases, leaving 0 bases of the junction unmatched. Germline V lookup: CDR1 MDHEN, CDR2 SYDVKM. The CDR3 sequence: CASDRGSNQPQHF. CDR3 bases: TGTGCCAGCGACAGGGGTAGCAATCAGCCCCAGCATTTT.

This rearrangement joins TRBV5-6 to TRBJ2-2; D unresolved. The CDR3 has 16 residues. V was clipped by 1 base and J by 0 bases, with 10 bases between them. Germline V gene sequence: CDR1 SGHDT, CDR2 YYEEEE. The CDR3 spells CASSLFGGTNTGELFF. The DNA of the CDR3 is TGTGCCAGCAGCTTGTTCGGCGGTACGAACACCGGGGAGCTGTTTTTT.

The gene calls are TRBV28 and TRBJ2-5, with a tentative D call TRBD2 (5 bases). CDR3 length: 13 residues. Trimming took off 10 bases at V and 5 bases at J, with 17 bases between the two ends. In germline, CDR1 is MDHEN, CDR2 SYDVKM. CDR3 amino acids: CATRIGNQETQYF. In DNA, the CDR3 is TGTGCCACCCGAATCGGGAATCAGGAGACCCAGTACTTC.

The chain couples TRBV11-2 to TRBJ2-5, with D possibly matching TRBD1 (6 bases). Germline V lookup: CDR1 SGHAT, CDR2 FQNNGV. This CDR3 has 13 residues. Trimming pared 5 bases from V and 2 bases from J, leaving 9 bases between. In DNA, the CDR3 is TGTGCCAGCAGCGCGGACAGACAAGAGACCCAGTACTTC. It is translated as CASSADRQETQYF.

This clone turned up a few times. V usage is TRBV5-6 and J usage is TRBJ1-5; 9 nucleotides match TRBD1. Unmatched junction bases numbered 6, after V lost 1 base and J lost 4 bases. CDR1 is SGHDT, CDR2 YYEEEE, per germline. The CDR3 sequence is 16 residues long. The CDR3 nucleotides read TGTGCCAGCAGCTTGCGAGACAGGGGGGGTAATCAGCCCCAGCATTTT. The encoded protein is CASSLRDRGGNQPQHF.

There are a few counts of this clone. The V gene is TRBV28, the J gene TRBJ2-3; D perhaps matches TRBD2 (6 bases). The CDR3 loop spans 14 amino acids. V lost 2 bases and J 5 bases, leaving 11 bases between the germline ends. Germline values: CDR1 MDHEN, CDR2 SYDVKM. The CDR3 reads CASSLPGRQDTQYF. The CDR3 DNA reads as TGTGCCAGCAGTTTACCCGGGAGACAAGATACGCAGTATTTT.

This clone has a handful of counts. The genes are TRBV5-4 and TRBJ2-1; 8 nucleotides align to TRBD2. After removal of 2 bases from V and 4 bases from J, the junction contained 5 bases not matched to a gene. The CDR3 is 15 amino acids. Germline lookup yields CDR1 SGHNT and CDR2 YYREEE (reference sequence). The CDR3 DNA sequence: TGTGCCAGCAGCTTCCCACTAGCGGAATACAATGAGCAGTTCTTC. Translating it yields CASSFPLAEYNEQFF.

This clone was observed a few times. The rearrangement joins TRBV2 to TRBJ2-1, with TRBD2 matching 8 bases. V was pared by 3 bases and J by 7 bases, with 5 bases of the junction left unmatched. This CDR3 has 14 amino acids. Germline V gene data show CDR1 as SNHLY and CDR2 as FYNNEI. CDR3: CASSESGGGNEQFF. Written as DNA, the CDR3 is TGTGCCAGCAGTGAGTCGGGAGGGGGGAATGAGCAGTTCTTC.